The sequence of this TCR beta chain was determined in a study of shared clonotypes between healthy human individuals. Study-level background: Every donor yielded three CD4 naive, three CD4 memory, two CD8 naive and one CD8 memory plate.

This table comes from immunoSEQ multiplex PCR, and its TCRdb copy is limited to in-frame clones, with some not included. The sample yields more than 1.2 million clones, about 98.5% seen once. Adult donors, all healthy and HIV-negative, had no recent acute infections or vaccinations. Every donor was a Caucasian adult from Nashville, Tennessee. CD4+ cells underwent separation, giving CD45RA+ naive and CD45RA-negative memory subsets. The CDR3 has 15 amino acids. The germline gives CDR1 MDHEN, CDR2 SYDVKM. V lost 1 base, J lost 2 bases, and 12 bases lay in between. This clone is a singleton in its sample. This clonotype was sampled from a man under 40 in good health. The sequencing input was naive CD4+ T cells sorted from blood. Subset noted: CD45RA+ positively selected. The chain couples TRBV28 to TRBJ2-7; unclear D gene. The CDR3 is CASSLSGLQTYEQYF. The CDR3, as DNA: TGTGCCAGCAGTTTATCGGGCTTACAGACCTACGAGCAGTACTTC.